This note documents a single TCR beta chain sequence. This specimen comes from a study of blood T cell repertoires in COVID-19. About the study: T cells, B-cell-depleted T cells, or PBMCs provided the cDNA or gDNA that served as material.

Per the study methods: Amplification of reference gene primers was used by the study to estimate nucleated cell counts. Sequenced by immunoSEQ multiplex PCR; TCRdb stores in-frame clones only, minus some. That table furnishes V, J and clone size, whereas the DNA furnished D and trimming. The table includes 90,000 to 100,000 clones, 70% to 85% detected once. The sequenced material came from peripheral blood. The TCR sequence derives from a man aged 70-80 years with acute or convalescent COVID-19.

The CDR3 is CASSARVAALHF. DNA for the CDR3: TGTGCCAGTAGTGCCAGGGTAGCGGCCCTCCACTTT. This rearrangement joins TRBV19 to TRBJ1-6; possibly TRBD1 for D (5 bases). The V and J ends lost 5 bases and 14 bases respectively, with 13 bases between them. This CDR3 contains 12 residues. Germline V CDR1 and CDR2: LNHDA, SQIVND (reference sequence). The entire variable domain, with the rest obtained from reference TRBV19 and TRBJ1-6, is as follows: DGGITQSPKYLFRKEGQNVTLSCEQNLNHDAMYWYRQDPGQGLRLIYYSQIVNDFQKGDIAEGYSVSREKKESFPLTVTSAQKNPTAFYLCASSARVAALHFGNGTRLTVT.